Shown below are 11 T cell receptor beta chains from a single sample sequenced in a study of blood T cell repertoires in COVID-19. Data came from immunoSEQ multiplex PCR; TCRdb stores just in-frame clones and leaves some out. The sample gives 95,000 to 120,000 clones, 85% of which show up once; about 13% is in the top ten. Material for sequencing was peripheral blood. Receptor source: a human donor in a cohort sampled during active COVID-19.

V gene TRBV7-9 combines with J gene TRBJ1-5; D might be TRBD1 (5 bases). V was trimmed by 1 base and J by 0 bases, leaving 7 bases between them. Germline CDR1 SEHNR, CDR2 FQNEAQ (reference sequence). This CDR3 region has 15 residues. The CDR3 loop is CASSLEGISNQPQHF. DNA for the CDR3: TGTGCCAGCAGCTTAGAGGGGATTAGCAATCAGCCCCAGCATTTT.

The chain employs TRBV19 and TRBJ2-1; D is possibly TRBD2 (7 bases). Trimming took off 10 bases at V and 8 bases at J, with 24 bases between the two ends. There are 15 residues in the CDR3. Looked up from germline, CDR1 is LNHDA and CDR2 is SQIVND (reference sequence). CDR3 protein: CATSLRRGGADEQFF. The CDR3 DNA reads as TGTGCCACCTCCCTCCGGAGGGGGGGGGCGGATGAGCAGTTCTTC.

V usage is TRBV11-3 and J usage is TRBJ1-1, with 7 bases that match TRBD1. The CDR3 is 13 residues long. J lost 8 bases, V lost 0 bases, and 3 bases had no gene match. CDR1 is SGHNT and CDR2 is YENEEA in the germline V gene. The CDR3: CASSLDEDREAFF. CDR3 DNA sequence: TGTGCCAGCAGCTTAGATGAGGACAGGGAAGCTTTCTTT.

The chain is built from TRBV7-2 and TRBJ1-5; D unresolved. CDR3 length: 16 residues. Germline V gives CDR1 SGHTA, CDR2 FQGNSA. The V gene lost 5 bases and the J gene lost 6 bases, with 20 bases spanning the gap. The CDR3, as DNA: TGTGCCAGCAGCAGATCAAGTTGGGAGCCAATTCAGCCCCAGCATTTT. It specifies CASSRSSWEPIQPQHF. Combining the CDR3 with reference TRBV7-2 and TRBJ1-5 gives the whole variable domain GAGVSQSPSNKVTEKGKDVELRCDPISGHTALYWYRQSLGQGLEFLIYFQGNSAPDKSGLPSDRFSAERTGGSVSTLTIQRTQQEDSAVYLCASSRSSWEPIQPQHFGDGTRLSIL.

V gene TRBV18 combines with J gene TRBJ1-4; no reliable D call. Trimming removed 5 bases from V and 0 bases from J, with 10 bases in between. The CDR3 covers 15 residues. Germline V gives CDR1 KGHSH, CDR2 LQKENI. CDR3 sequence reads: CASSFLSATNEKLFF. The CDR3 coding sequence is TGTGCCAGCTCATTTTTGAGCGCAACTAATGAAAAACTGTTTTTT. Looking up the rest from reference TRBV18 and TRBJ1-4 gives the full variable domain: NAGVMQNPRHLVRRRGQEARLRCSPMKGHSHVYWYRQLPEEGLKFMVYLQKENIIDESGMPKERFSAEFPKEGPSILRIQQVVRGDSAAYFCASSFLSATNEKLFFGSGTQLSVL.

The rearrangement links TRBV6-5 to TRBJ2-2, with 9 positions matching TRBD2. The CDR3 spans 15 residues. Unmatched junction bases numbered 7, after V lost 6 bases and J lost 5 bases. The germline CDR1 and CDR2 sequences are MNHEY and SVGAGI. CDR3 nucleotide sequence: TGTGCCAGCAGCACGCTAGCGGGGACTACCGGGGAGCTGTTTTTT. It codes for CASSTLAGTTGELFF.

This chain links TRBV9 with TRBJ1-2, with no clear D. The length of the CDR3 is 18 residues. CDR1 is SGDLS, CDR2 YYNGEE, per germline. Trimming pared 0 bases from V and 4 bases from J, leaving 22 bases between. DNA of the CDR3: TGTGCCAGCAGCGTAGACGGGAGAAAAACACCCCGGGGCTATGGCTACACCTTC. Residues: CASSVDGRKTPRGYGYTF.

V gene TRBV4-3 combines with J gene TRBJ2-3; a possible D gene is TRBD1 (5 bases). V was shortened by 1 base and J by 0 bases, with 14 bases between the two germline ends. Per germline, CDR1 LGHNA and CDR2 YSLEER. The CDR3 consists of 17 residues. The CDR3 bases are TGCGCCAGCAGCCAAGCCCTCACAGGTTCTAGCACAGATACGCAGTATTTT. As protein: CASSQALTGSSTDTQYF.

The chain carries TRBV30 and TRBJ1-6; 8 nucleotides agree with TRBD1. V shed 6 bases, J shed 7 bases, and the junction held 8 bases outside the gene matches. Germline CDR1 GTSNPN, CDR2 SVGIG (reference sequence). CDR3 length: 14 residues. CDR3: CACYRDRKNSPLHF. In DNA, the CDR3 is TGTGCCTGTTACCGGGACAGGAAAAATTCACCCCTCCACTTT.

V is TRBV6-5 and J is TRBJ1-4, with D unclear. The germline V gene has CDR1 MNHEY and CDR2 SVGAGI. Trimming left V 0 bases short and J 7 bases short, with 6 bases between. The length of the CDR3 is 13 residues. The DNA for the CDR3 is TGTGCCAGCAGTTACTCGAGTTTTGAAAAACTGTTTTTT. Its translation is CASSYSSFEKLFF.

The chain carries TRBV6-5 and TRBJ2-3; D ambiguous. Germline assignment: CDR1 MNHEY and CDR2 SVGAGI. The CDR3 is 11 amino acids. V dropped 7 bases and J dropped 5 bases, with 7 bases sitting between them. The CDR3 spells CASNLGDTQYF. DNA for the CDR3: TGTGCCAGCAATCTCGGAGATACGCAGTATTTT.